This TCR beta chain was identified in a study of shared clonotypes between healthy human individuals. V was cut by 1 base and J by 2 bases, with 11 bases left in between. Germline CDR1 reads LGHNA; CDR2 reads YNFKEQ. The CDR3 length is 15 residues. At the deep level, the assay was run. Per the original methods: From ImmunoSEQ came sequences covering only the junction and carrying no quality scores, so filtering differed. Assay used: immunoSEQ multiplex PCR; TCRdb lists only in-frame clones, some missing. Clonal size and the V and J genes are those of that table, whereas D and trimming came from the DNA. The table records under 1,100,000 clones, 75% to 85% of them present only once. Regarding this clone: Its specificity is not known.

Notes on the study in general: Across a handful of donors, naive CD4 shared roughly 5.2%, naive CD8 more than 3%, memory CD4 more than 2%, memory CD8 0.4% to 0.5%.

Sequencing used memory CD4+ T cells from PBMCs. Sample subset: CD45RA-negative fraction. This receptor was obtained from a man aged 18 to 30 in good health. Some clones in this sample may be carry-over from other donors' samples. The chain couples TRBV4-2 to TRBJ1-2; D is unresolved. For the CDR3, the DNA is TGTGCCAGCAGCCAAGGTGTCCAAACGAACTATGGCTACACCTTC. Amino acids: CASSQGVQTNYGYTF.